A selection of T cell receptor beta chains follows, all from one sample in a study of T-cell reconstitution after alpha-beta-depleted transplantation in children. Each CDR3 protein is one row after TCRdb ran MiXCR on the PCR reads. The sample includes 350,000 to 400,000 distinct CDR3 sequences, about a fifth of them seen just once. The sample consisted of PBMCs from the stem cell graft donor, taken from the stem cell graft. The receptors derive from a human donor who donated a stem cell graft to a child with acute myeloid leukemia. The conserved cysteine and the conserved F or W are not part of the CDR3 here. The order of the fields is CDR3 length, V gene, CDR3 protein.

cdr3_length: 14
v_call: TRBV7-6
cdr3_aa: ASSPMTSGTYNEQF

cdr3_length: 11
v_call: TRBV20-1
cdr3_aa: SAPGTSTGELF

cdr3_length: 14
v_call: TRBV5-1
cdr3_aa: ASSLGGSSGANVLT

cdr3_length: 11
v_call: TRBV27
cdr3_aa: ASRRVAGNTIY

cdr3_length: 13
v_call: TRBV20-1
cdr3_aa: SARRQVRLDTEAF

cdr3_length: 13
v_call: TRBV20-1
cdr3_aa: SARGTGASTDTQY

cdr3_length: 17
v_call: TRBV11-2
cdr3_aa: ASSPRSAGALSSYNEQF

cdr3_length: 9
v_call: TRBV4-1
cdr3_aa: ASTKGVEAF

cdr3_length: 11
v_call: TRBV10-3
cdr3_aa: AISDRINYGYT

cdr3_length: 13
v_call: TRBV29-1
cdr3_aa: SVEETGSGTDTQY

cdr3_length: 12
v_call: TRBV20-1
cdr3_aa: SASLGHNTGELF

cdr3_length: 12
v_call: TRBV7-2
cdr3_aa: ASSLVAGEETQY

cdr3_length: 12
v_call: TRBV6-4
cdr3_aa: ASSGSFLGDEQF

cdr3_length: 12
v_call: TRBV12-3/TRBV12-4
cdr3_aa: ASRLDTNTDTQY

cdr3_length: 11
v_call: TRBV12-3/TRBV12-4
cdr3_aa: ASRIGTFNEQF

cdr3_length: 14
v_call: TRBV28
cdr3_aa: ASSGTGTGGRETQY

cdr3_length: 11
v_call: TRBV29-1
cdr3_aa: SVGGTGGPEQY

cdr3_length: 12
v_call: TRBV11-2
cdr3_aa: ASSPEAGYNEQF

cdr3_length: 15
v_call: TRBV5-1
cdr3_aa: ASSPGRTGATIDTQY

cdr3_length: 11
v_call: TRBV7-9
cdr3_aa: ASSYDTYNEQF

cdr3_length: 14
v_call: TRBV6-2/TRBV6-3
cdr3_aa: ASSYSWTGGTGELF

cdr3_length: 11
v_call: TRBV20-1
cdr3_aa: SARGRRLGELF

cdr3_length: 11
v_call: TRBV20-1
cdr3_aa: SRGTGSTDTQY

cdr3_length: 13
v_call: TRBV2
cdr3_aa: ASSTLLAGTDTQY

cdr3_length: 12
v_call: TRBV12-3/TRBV12-4
cdr3_aa: ASTASGSYNEQF

cdr3_length: 11
v_call: TRBV20-1
cdr3_aa: SARAGGVETQY

cdr3_length: 11
v_call: TRBV10-3
cdr3_aa: AISGWTRYGYT

cdr3_length: 14
v_call: TRBV28
cdr3_aa: ASSFTAGALSYEQY

cdr3_length: 13
v_call: TRBV20-1
cdr3_aa: SARERTANTGELF

cdr3_length: 12
v_call: TRBV18
cdr3_aa: ASSPGTSLGEQY

cdr3_length: 14
v_call: TRBV27
cdr3_aa: ASSLLPPGYYNEQF

cdr3_length: 12
v_call: TRBV11-2
cdr3_aa: ASSPRTGEETQY

cdr3_length: 12
v_call: TRBV12-3/TRBV12-4
cdr3_aa: ASSPGQGKDTQY

cdr3_length: 12
v_call: TRBV20-1
cdr3_aa: SYPGRGRGDTQY

cdr3_length: 12
v_call: TRBV15
cdr3_aa: ATSKYDSYNEQF

cdr3_length: 13
v_call: TRBV4-1
cdr3_aa: ASSQDRALQETQY

cdr3_length: 10
v_call: TRBV20-1
cdr3_aa: SAHLGDGELF

cdr3_length: 12
v_call: TRBV29-1
cdr3_aa: SVTSGTGSYEQY

cdr3_length: 12
v_call: TRBV7-8
cdr3_aa: ASSLMGRYNEQF

cdr3_length: 12
v_call: TRBV12-3/TRBV12-4
cdr3_aa: ASSYGRRIYEQY

cdr3_length: 13
v_call: TRBV24-1
cdr3_aa: ATSDIRGGYGELF

cdr3_length: 12
v_call: TRBV27
cdr3_aa: ASSPSTGMVELF

cdr3_length: 12
v_call: TRBV20-1
cdr3_aa: SARDLRGANVLT

cdr3_length: 13
v_call: TRBV12-3/TRBV12-4
cdr3_aa: ASSWTTVGGETQY

cdr3_length: 11
v_call: TRBV2
cdr3_aa: ASRNDYNNEQF

cdr3_length: 14
v_call: TRBV15
cdr3_aa: ATSIGTSDGTDTQY

cdr3_length: 11
v_call: TRBV2
cdr3_aa: ASSESFTDTQY

cdr3_length: 10
v_call: TRBV2
cdr3_aa: ASNGGNTEAF

cdr3_length: 13
v_call: TRBV20-1
cdr3_aa: SAREAGGPPDTQY